These T cell receptor beta chains were read from a single sample in a study of response to subunit inactivated influenza vaccine. TCRdb processed the RT-PCR reads anew with MiXCR; each CDR3 protein has one entry. The table records under 550,000 distinct CDR3 sequences, more than 7% of them present only once. The source material was PBMCs from blood, sampled 23 months after vaccination. The receptor set was obtained from a man aged 50 to 75 who received an inactivated influenza vaccine. Both conserved end residues are part of each CDR3. The D gene is left open where the match is weak. Clone size is stated in some rows and not others, as once, few, many or a class when expanded.

cdr3_nt	cdr3_aa	clone_size	v_call	j_call	d_call
TGCGCCAGCAGCTTGGACGGGGATAGCAATCAGCCCCAGCATTTT	CASSLDGDSNQPQHF	many	TRBV5-1	TRBJ1-5	NA
TGTGCCAGCAGTTCTTGGACCGCTGCAGCAGATACGCAGCATTTT	CASSSWTAAADTQHF	NA	TRBV27	TRBJ1-5	NA
TGCAGCTACAGGGTCGGGTCTGGAAACACCATATATTTT	CSYRVGSGNTIYF	NA	TRBV29-1	TRBJ1-3	NA
TGCAGTGCAAAACCGGACAGGAGAAATAGCAATCAGCCCCAGCATTTT	CSAKPDRRNSNQPQHF	few	TRBV20-1	TRBJ1-5	TRBD1
TGCAGCGTGTCCAGCGGAAATGAGCAGTTCTTC	CSVSSGNEQFF	NA	TRBV29-1	TRBJ2-1	NA
TGCAATGCTGGCTCTAGCGTAAGCACAGATACGCAGTATTTT	CNAGSSVSTDTQYF	NA	TRBV20-1	TRBJ2-3	NA
TGTGCCATCAGTCCCCGATGGGATGAGCAGTTCTTC	CAISPRWDEQFF	NA	TRBV10-3	TRBJ2-1	NA
TGCAGTGCTAGAACTTTGGACAGGCGGCGTCATGAGCAGTTCTTC	CSARTLDRRRHEQFF	NA	TRBV20-1	TRBJ2-1	TRBD1
TGCAGTGCTCCCGGGACCTCAGATACGCAGTATTTT	CSAPGTSDTQYF	many	TRBV20-1	TRBJ2-3	NA
TGTGCCAGCAGCCCCGGGCGGGGGAGCACAGATACGCAGTATTTT	CASSPGRGSTDTQYF	NA	TRBV5-6	TRBJ2-3	TRBD2
TGTGCCAGCAGCTTCGGACGGAGGAACACTGAAGCTTTCTTT	CASSFGRRNTEAFF	NA	TRBV7-2	TRBJ1-1	NA
TGTGCCAGCAGCAACGGGCGGGTAGATCAGTACTTC	CASSNGRVDQYF	many	TRBV2	TRBJ2-7	NA
TGTGCCAGCGGCGGACTAGCGGGAACCCAAGAGACCCAGTACTTC	CASGGLAGTQETQYF	few	TRBV11-2	TRBJ2-5	TRBD2
TGTGCCAGCAGTCTAGGACCGTCCGGGCCGCCCCAGCATTTT	CASSLGPSGPPQHF	many	TRBV12-3/TRBV12-4	TRBJ1-5	NA
TGTGCCAGCAGCCTGCAGAGCGGGGGCCTAACAGATACGCAGTATTTT	CASSLQSGGLTDTQYF	NA	TRBV3-1	TRBJ2-3	TRBD2
TGTGCCACCAGTGCGAACAGGGGGTACTACAATGAGCAGTTCTTC	CATSANRGYYNEQFF	few	TRBV24-1	TRBJ2-1	TRBD1
TGTGCCAGCAGGGGACCAGAGGGGGCTCGTAATTCACCCCTCCACTTT	CASRGPEGARNSPLHF	NA	TRBV6-1	TRBJ1-6	TRBD1
TGTGCCAGCAGCCCCCCCCCACTAGGAGAGACCCAGTACTTC	CASSPPPLGETQYF	few	TRBV7-2	TRBJ2-5	NA
TGTGCCAGCAGCTTAATTTCGGCAGGGGGAGGTGAGACCCAGTACTTC	CASSLISAGGGETQYF	few	TRBV7-9	TRBJ2-5	NA
TGTGCCAGCAGTTTAGCCGGGGGGGGCAATCAGCCCCAGCATTTT	CASSLAGGGNQPQHF	many	TRBV12-3/TRBV12-4	TRBJ1-5	NA
TGTGCCAGCAGTTTCTCGGAGAATAGCAATCAGCCCCAGCATTTT	CASSFSENSNQPQHF	few	TRBV12-3/TRBV12-4	TRBJ1-5	NA
TGCAGTGCTAGAATAAGCGGGAGTTTCTACGAGCAGTACTTC	CSARISGSFYEQYF	NA	TRBV20-1	TRBJ2-7	TRBD2
TGTGCCAGCGGCCGGACAGGACACTACGAGCAGTACTTC	CASGRTGHYEQYF	NA	TRBV12-3/TRBV12-4	TRBJ2-7	TRBD1
TGCAGTGGGTTAGAGGGCGGGGGCGGTGAGACCCAGTACTTC	CSGLEGGGGETQYF	NA	TRBV20-1	TRBJ2-5	NA
TGTGCCAGCAGCAAGCACAGGGCTAGGGCGTTCGAGCAGTACTTC	CASSKHRARAFEQYF	NA	TRBV7-8	TRBJ2-7	NA
TGTGCCAGCAGCTTAGCTGGCGGGAGACGAGATACGCAGTATTTT	CASSLAGGRRDTQYF	many	TRBV7-2	TRBJ2-3	TRBD2
TGCAGCGTTGAGGGAGGACGGTCGATCTATGGCTACACCTTC	CSVEGGRSIYGYTF	few	TRBV29-1	TRBJ1-2	NA
TGTGCCAGCAGCGGCCTGCGGGCGGGGCCCGAGCAGTACTTC	CASSGLRAGPEQYF	NA	TRBV6-2/TRBV6-3	TRBJ2-7	NA
TGCCCCGGAGGGGTGGACTATGGCTACACCTTC	CPGGVDYGYTF	few	TRBV27	TRBJ1-2	NA
TGTGCCAGCAGCTTCTCCGGGCTAGCAGGAGATACGCAGTATTTT	CASSFSGLAGDTQYF	NA	TRBV11-2	TRBJ2-3	NA
TGCGCCAGCAGCTTGGAACCGGCTGGAAACACCATATATTTT	CASSLEPAGNTIYF	many	TRBV5-1	TRBJ1-3	NA
TGTGCCAGTAGTACCCGGGACAGGGGTGCCTCCTACGAGCAGTACTTC	CASSTRDRGASYEQYF	few	TRBV19	TRBJ2-7	TRBD1
TGTGCCAGCAGTTTATTGCCAGCGGAGAGCACAGATACGCAGTATTTT	CASSLLPAESTDTQYF	many	TRBV12-3/TRBV12-4	TRBJ2-3	NA
TGCGCCAGCAGCGGGGATAGCGGGACCCCCTACAATGAGCAGTTCTTC	CASSGDSGTPYNEQFF	NA	TRBV5-1	TRBJ2-1	TRBD2
TGCGCCAGCAGCCCTCATTATCGTACGAACACTGAAGCTTTCTTT	CASSPHYRTNTEAFF	many	TRBV5-1	TRBJ1-1	NA
TGTGCCAGCAGTTTCCAGGGGCAGACGTCAACACTCAATTTC	CASSFQGQTSTLNF	many	TRBV27	TRBJ2-7	NA
TGTGCCAGCAGCTTAGGGGGCTTAGAGGGACAGGGCGATAATTCACCCCTCCACTTT	CASSLGGLEGQGDNSPLHF	NA	TRBV11-2	TRBJ1-6	TRBD1
TGTGCCAGCAGCTTACCAGGGAAGAATGAGCAGTTCTTC	CASSLPGKNEQFF	NA	TRBV7-2	TRBJ2-1	NA
TGTGCCAGCAGCTTAGACCAGCGGGGGCCCGGGGAGCTGTTTTTT	CASSLDQRGPGELFF	NA	TRBV11-3	TRBJ2-2	TRBD2
TGTGCCAGCAGTTCAGGGGATCGTGGCTACACCTTC	CASSSGDRGYTF	NA	TRBV6-6	TRBJ1-2	NA
TGCGCCAGCAGCTCTAGCGCCCAAGAGACCCAGTACTTC	CASSSSAQETQYF	many	TRBV5-1	TRBJ2-5	NA
TGCAGCGTCTCCACACCGAATCAGCCCCAGCATTTT	CSVSTPNQPQHF	NA	TRBV29-1	TRBJ1-5	NA
TGTGCCAGCAGCCCATCGGAGTTCTTC	CASSPSEFF	many	TRBV7-8	TRBJ2-1	NA
TGTGCCAGCAGCTCCTTAGTCGTCTCCTACAATGAGCAGTTCTTC	CASSSLVVSYNEQFF	NA	TRBV13	TRBJ2-1	NA
TGTGCCTGGAGTGTATCCCAGGGGGCTCGAACTGAAGCTTTCTTT	CAWSVSQGARTEAFF	few	TRBV30	TRBJ1-1	TRBD1
TGTGCCAGCAGTTACTCAAGGGACAGGGATTCACCCCTCCACTTT	CASSYSRDRDSPLHF	NA	TRBV6-5	TRBJ1-6	TRBD1
TGCGCCAGCAGCGAACGACAAGTTCACACTGAAGCTTTCTTT	CASSERQVHTEAFF	few	TRBV5-1	TRBJ1-1	NA